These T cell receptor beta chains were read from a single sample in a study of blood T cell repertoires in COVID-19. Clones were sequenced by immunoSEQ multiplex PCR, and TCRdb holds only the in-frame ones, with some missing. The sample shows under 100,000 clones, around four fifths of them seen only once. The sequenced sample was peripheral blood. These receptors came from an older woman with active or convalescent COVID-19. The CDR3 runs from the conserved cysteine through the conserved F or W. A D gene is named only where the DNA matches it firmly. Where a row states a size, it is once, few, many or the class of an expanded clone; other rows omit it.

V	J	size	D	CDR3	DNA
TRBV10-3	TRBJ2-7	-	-	CAISKQGTDEQYF	TGTGCCATCAGTAAACAGGGGACTGACGAGCAGTACTTC
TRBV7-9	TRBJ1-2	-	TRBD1	CASSPGGGQGHHGYTF	TGTGCCAGCAGCCCTGGGGGGGGACAGGGTCATCATGGCTACACCTTC
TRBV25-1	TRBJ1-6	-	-	CASSVQGRANSPLHF	TGTGCCAGCAGTGTACAGGGAAGGGCAAATTCACCCCTCCACTTT
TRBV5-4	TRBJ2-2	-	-	CASSYSAGGPNTGELFF	TGTGCCAGCAGCTACTCGGCCGGGGGGCCGAACACCGGGGAGCTGTTTTTT
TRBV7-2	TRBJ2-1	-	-	CASSWGSSSYNEQFF	TGTGCCAGCAGCTGGGGCAGTAGCTCCTACAATGAGCAGTTCTTC
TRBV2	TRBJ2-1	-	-	CASNRGSSYNEQFF	TGTGCCAGCAACCGGGGGAGCTCCTACAATGAGCAGTTCTTC
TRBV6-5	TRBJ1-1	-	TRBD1	CASRVALRQGLEAFF	TGTGCCAGCAGAGTCGCACTTAGACAGGGTTTAGAAGCTTTCTTT
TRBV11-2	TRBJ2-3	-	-	CASSFSGEGDTQYF	TGTGCCAGCAGCTTTTCGGGGGAAGGAGATACGCAGTATTTT
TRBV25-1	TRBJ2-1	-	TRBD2	CASISGGAYNEQFF	TGTGCCAGCATTTCCGGGGGGGCCTACAATGAGCAGTTCTTC
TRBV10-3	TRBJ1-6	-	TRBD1	CAIRGDRSANSPLHF	TGTGCCATCAGGGGGGACAGAAGTGCGAATTCACCCCTCCACTTT
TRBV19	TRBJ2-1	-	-	CASSIEFEYNEQFF	TGTGCCAGTAGTATTGAGTTTGAATACAATGAGCAGTTCTTC
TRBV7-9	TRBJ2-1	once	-	CASRKGGAINEQFF	TGTGCCAGCAGAAAGGGTGGGGCCATCAATGAGCAGTTCTTC
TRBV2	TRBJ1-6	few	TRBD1	CATKQGSGSPLHF	TGTGCCACCAAACAGGGGAGTGGTTCACCCCTCCACTTT
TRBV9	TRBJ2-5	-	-	CASSVGSSLQETQYF	TGTGCCAGCAGCGTAGGTAGCAGCCTCCAAGAGACCCAGTACTTC
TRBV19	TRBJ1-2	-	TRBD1	CASSPGTAYGYTF	TGTGCCAGTAGTCCGGGGACAGCCTATGGCTACACCTTC
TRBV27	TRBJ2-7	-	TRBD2	CASSRTRSDYEQYF	TGTGCCAGCAGCCGGACTAGATCGGACTACGAGCAGTACTTC
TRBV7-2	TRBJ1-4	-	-	CASSLRARGGEKLFF	TGTGCCAGCAGCCTTAGGGCGAGGGGGGGTGAAAAACTGTTTTTT
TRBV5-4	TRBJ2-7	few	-	CASSSTGYEQYF	TGTGCCAGCAGCTCGACAGGCTACGAGCAGTACTTC
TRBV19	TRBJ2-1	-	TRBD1	CASSRGQVFNEQFF	TGTGCCAGTAGTAGGGGACAGGTCTTCAATGAGCAGTTCTTC
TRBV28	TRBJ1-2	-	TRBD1	CASIDRVRDIRYTF	TGTGCCAGCATCGACAGGGTCAGAGATATTCGCTACACCTTC
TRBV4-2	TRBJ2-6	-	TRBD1	CASSQEAGTGTSSGANVLTF	TGTGCCAGCAGCCAAGAGGCCGGGACAGGGACGAGCTCTGGGGCCAACGTCCTGACTTTC
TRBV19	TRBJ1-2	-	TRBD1	CASSETGLGYTF	TGTGCCAGTAGTGAGACAGGGTTGGGCTACACCTTC
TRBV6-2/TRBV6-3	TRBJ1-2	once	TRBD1	CASSYAQGDGYTF	TGTGCCAGCAGTTACGCTCAGGGGGATGGCTACACCTTC
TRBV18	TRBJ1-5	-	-	CASSPVTGPGPQHF	TGTGCCAGCTCTCCGGTCACAGGGCCGGGGCCCCAGCATTTT
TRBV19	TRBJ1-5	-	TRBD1	CASRDGTASNQPQHF	TGTGCCAGTAGAGATGGGACAGCGAGCAATCAGCCCCAGCATTTT
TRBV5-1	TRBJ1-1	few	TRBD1	CASSISTGVYTEAFF	TGCGCCAGCAGCATCTCGACAGGGGTGTACACTGAAGCTTTCTTT
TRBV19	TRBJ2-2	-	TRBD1	CASTADRVFGELFF	TGTGCCAGTACTGCGGACAGGGTATTCGGGGAGCTGTTTTTT
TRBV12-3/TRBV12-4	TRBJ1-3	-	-	CASIASGNTIYF	TGTGCCAGTATAGCATCCGGAAACACCATATATTTT
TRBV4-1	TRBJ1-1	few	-	CASSQFYLDRNTEAFF	TGCGCCAGCAGCCAATTTTACTTGGACAGGAACACTGAAGCTTTCTTT
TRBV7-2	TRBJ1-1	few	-	CASSLGLPGAGAEAFF	TGTGCCAGCAGCTTAGGGTTACCCGGGGCAGGGGCTGAAGCTTTCTTT
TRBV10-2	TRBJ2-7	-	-	CASGQNAASHEQYF	TGCGCCAGCGGTCAAAACGCGGCCTCCCACGAGCAGTACTTC
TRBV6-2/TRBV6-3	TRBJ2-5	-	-	CASSPTEETQYF	TGTGCCAGCAGCCCGACAGAAGAGACCCAGTACTTC
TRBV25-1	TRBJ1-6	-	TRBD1	CASSVGTGGANSPLHF	TGTGCCAGCAGTGTTGGAACAGGGGGCGCGAATTCACCCCTCCACTTT
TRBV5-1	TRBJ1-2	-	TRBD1	CASSLGAGQGGGYTF	TGCGCCAGCAGCTTGGGGGCTGGACAGGGAGGCGGCTACACCTTC
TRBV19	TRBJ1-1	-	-	CASSHETPGTEAFF	TGTGCCAGTAGTCACGAGACCCCGGGCACTGAAGCTTTCTTT
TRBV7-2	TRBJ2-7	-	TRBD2	CASSKRLAGGPHEQYF	TGTGCCAGCAGCAAACGACTAGCGGGGGGCCCCCACGAGCAGTACTTC